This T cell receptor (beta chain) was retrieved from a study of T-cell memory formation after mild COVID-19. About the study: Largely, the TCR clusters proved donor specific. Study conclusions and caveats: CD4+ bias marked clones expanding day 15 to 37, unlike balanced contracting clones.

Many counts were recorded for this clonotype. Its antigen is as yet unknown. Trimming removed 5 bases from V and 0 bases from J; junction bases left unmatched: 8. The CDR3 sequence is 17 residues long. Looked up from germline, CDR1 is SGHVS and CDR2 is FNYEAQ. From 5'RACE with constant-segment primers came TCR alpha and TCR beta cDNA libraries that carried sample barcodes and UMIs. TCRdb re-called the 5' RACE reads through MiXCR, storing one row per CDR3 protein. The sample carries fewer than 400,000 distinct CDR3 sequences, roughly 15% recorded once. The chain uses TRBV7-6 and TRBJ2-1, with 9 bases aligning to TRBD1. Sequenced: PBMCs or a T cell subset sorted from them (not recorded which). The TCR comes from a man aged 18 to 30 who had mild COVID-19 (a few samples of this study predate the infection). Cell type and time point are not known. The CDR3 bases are TGTGCCAGCAGCGGGCCAGGACAGGGGAGCTCCTACAATGAGCAGTTCTTC. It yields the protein CASSGPGQGSSYNEQFF. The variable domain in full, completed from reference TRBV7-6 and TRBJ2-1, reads GAGVSQSPRYKVTKRGQDVALRCDPISGHVSLYWYRQALGQGPEFLTYFNYEAQQDKSGLPNDRFSAERPEGSISTLTIQRTEQRDSAMYRCASSGPGQGSSYNEQFFGPGTRLTVL.